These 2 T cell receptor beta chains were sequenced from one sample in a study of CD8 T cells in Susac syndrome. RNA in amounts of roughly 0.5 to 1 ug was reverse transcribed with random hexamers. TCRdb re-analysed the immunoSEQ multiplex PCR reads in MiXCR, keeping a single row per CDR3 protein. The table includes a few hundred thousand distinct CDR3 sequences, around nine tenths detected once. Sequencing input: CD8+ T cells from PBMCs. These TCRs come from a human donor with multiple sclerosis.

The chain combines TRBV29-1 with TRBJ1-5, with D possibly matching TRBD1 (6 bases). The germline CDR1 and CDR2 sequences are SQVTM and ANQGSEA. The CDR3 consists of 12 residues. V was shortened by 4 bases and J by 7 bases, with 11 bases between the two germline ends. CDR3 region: CSVGGGGQPQHF. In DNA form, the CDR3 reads TGCAGCGTTGGAGGGGGAGGCCAGCCCCAGCATTTT.

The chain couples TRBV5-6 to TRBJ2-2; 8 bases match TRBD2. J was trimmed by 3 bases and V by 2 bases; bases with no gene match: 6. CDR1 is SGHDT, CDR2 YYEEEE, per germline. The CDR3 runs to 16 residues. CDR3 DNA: TGTGCCAGCAGCTTTAGGGAGCGGGGGTACACCGGGGAGCTGTTTTTT. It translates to CASSFRERGYTGELFF.